The T cell receptor (beta chain) under discussion was sequenced for a study of CD8 T cells in Susac syndrome. Random hexamers were used to reverse transcribe an amount of 0.5 to 1 ug RNA. TCR beta CDR3 was amplified by immunoSEQ covering 54 Vbeta and 13 Jbeta. In TCRdb, the immunoSEQ multiplex PCR reads were re-called with MiXCR into one record per CDR3 protein. The sample records 70,000 to 95,000 distinct CDR3 sequences, approximately 95% being singletons. Whole-study findings and limits: There were around 17 Susac-specific public clones in total CD8+ repertoires and a few in CD8+ TEMRA repertoires.

The CDR3 totals 15 residues. Trimming removed 5 bases from V and 4 bases from J; junction bases left unmatched: 8. Germline loops: CDR1 GTSNPN, CDR2 SVGIG (reference sequence). On this clonotype: The antigen remains unidentified.

Sequencing input: CD8+ T cells from PBMCs. The source of this sequence is a human donor with Susac syndrome. The chain links TRBV30 to TRBJ2-2, with 9 bases aligning to TRBD1. Here the CDR3 reads CAWASGQGFTGELFF. The DNA of the CDR3 is TGTGCCTGGGCATCGGGACAGGGATTCACCGGGGAGCTGTTTTTT. Supplemented by reference TRBV30 and TRBJ2-2, the full variable domain reads SQTIHQWPATLVQPVGSPLSLECTVEGTSNPNLYWYRQAAGRGLQLLFYSVGIGQISSEVPQNLSASRPQDRQFILSSKKLLLSDSGFYLCAWASGQGFTGELFFGEGSRLTVL.